Below are 22 T cell receptor beta chains sequenced from a single sample in a study of T cell responses to AZD1222 COVID-19 vaccine. Libraries were prepared by immunoSEQ multiplex PCR; TCRdb keeps only in-frame clonotypes and omits some of them. The sample carries some 130,000 clones, 93% recorded once. The sample in question was peripheral blood, obtained on day 0 of AZD1222 vaccination. These TCRs come from an adult in good health.

J is TRBJ1-1 and V is TRBV10-3, with D perhaps matching TRBD1 (5 bases). The germline V and J ends were trimmed by 4 bases and 5 bases, with 14 bases remaining between them. Germline-derived CDR1 and CDR2 are ENHRY and SYGVKD. There are 14 residues in the CDR3. The CDR3 coding sequence is TGTGCCATCAGTGTGGACAAATATCCGACTGAAGCTTTCTTT. Protein: CAISVDKYPTEAFF.

The rearrangement links TRBV29-1 to TRBJ2-5; D gene uncertain. The CDR3 contains 13 residues. CDR1 SQVTM and CDR2 ANQGSEA come from the germline V gene. The germline V and J ends were trimmed by 1 base and 4 bases, with 10 bases remaining between them. CDR3 in amino acids: CSVEAPYLETQYF. In nucleotides, the CDR3 is TGCAGCGTTGAAGCACCCTATCTAGAGACCCAGTACTTC. Combining the CDR3 with reference TRBV29-1 and TRBJ2-5 gives the whole variable domain SAVISQKPSRDICQRGTSLTIQCQVDSQVTMMFWYRQQPGQSLTLIATANQGSEATYESGFVIDKFPISRPNLTFSTLTVSNMSPEDSSIYLCSVEAPYLETQYFGPGTRLLVL.

Comment on this clone: Other nucleotide sequences from this sample produce the same CDR3. The chain links TRBV5-1 to TRBJ1-2; D not certain. V lost 4 bases and J 8 bases, leaving 12 bases between the germline ends. This CDR3 has 12 amino acids. The V gene's germline CDR1 is SGHRS and CDR2 YFSETQ. DNA for the CDR3: TGCGCCAGCAGCCTGGGCCGCGTCGGCTACACCTTC. Translating gives CASSLGRVGYTF.

The chain carries TRBV5-1 and TRBJ1-1, with D uncertain. Germline V gene sequence: CDR1 SGHRS, CDR2 YFSETQ. CDR3 length equals 13 residues. V lost 0 bases, J lost 10 bases, and 13 bases lay in between. This chain's CDR3 is CASSLGGLVGAFF. CDR3 in DNA: TGCGCCAGCAGCTTGGGAGGGCTGGTTGGAGCTTTCTTT.

Only one count was recorded for this clone. The chain combines TRBV11-2 with TRBJ1-2; D unclear. Germline-derived CDR1 and CDR2 are SGHAT and FQNNGV. CDR3 size: 11 residues. The V and J ends lost 2 bases and 7 bases respectively, with 5 bases between them. CDR3 coding DNA: TGTGCCAGCAGCTTATTGGTTGGCTACACCTTC. It codes for CASSLLVGYTF.

The rearrangement links TRBV9 to TRBJ2-7; D may match TRBD1 or TRBD2 (5 bases each). CDR3 length equals 14 residues. Germline CDR1 SGDLS, CDR2 YYNGEE. Trimming cost V 0 bases and J 1 base, with 8 bases left between them. The CDR3 loop reads CASSVGGESYEQYF. For the CDR3, the DNA is TGTGCCAGCAGCGTAGGAGGGGAGTCCTACGAGCAGTACTTC. The full variable domain, rest sourced from reference TRBV9 and TRBJ2-7, is DSGVTQTPKHLITATGQRVTLRCSPRSGDLSVYWYQQSLDQGLQFLIQYYNGEERAKGNILERFSAQQFPDLHSELNLSSLELGDSALYFCASSVGGESYEQYFGPGTRLTVT.

The chain combines TRBV4-1 with TRBJ2-1; perhaps D is TRBD1 or TRBD2 (5 bases each). The CDR3 is made up of 15 amino acids. Trimming pared 0 bases from V and 3 bases from J, leaving 9 bases between. The germline CDR1 and CDR2 sequences are MGHRA and YSYEKL. CDR3 sequence: CASSQEGTDYNEQFF. The CDR3 DNA follows: TGCGCCAGCAGCCAAGAGGGGACGGACTACAATGAGCAGTTCTTC.

The chain couples TRBV9 to TRBJ1-3; D not resolved. This CDR3 contains 16 residues. Germline CDR1 and CDR2: SGDLS and YYNGEE. Trimming removed 3 bases at V and 1 base at J, with 14 bases between. CDR3 in DNA: TGTGCCAGCAGCGACGGGGTTTCTAGTTCTGGAAACACCATATATTTT. Protein sequence: CASSDGVSSSGNTIYF.

The gene calls are TRBV3-1 (or the pseudogene TRBV3-2) and TRBJ1-6; a weak D match, TRBD1 (6 bases). CDR1 and CDR2 from the germline V gene are LGHDT and YNNKEL (reference sequence). Trimming took 6 bases from V and 10 from J, leaving 10 bases between them. This CDR3 spans 12 amino acids. The CDR3 nucleotides read TGTGCCAGCAGGTTACAGGGCTCACCCCTCCACTTT. Protein sequence: CASRLQGSPLHF.

The chain recombines TRBV27 with TRBJ1-6, with TRBD1 as a possible D gene (5 bases). Germline CDR1 MNHEY, CDR2 SMNVEV (reference sequence). CDR3 size: 17 residues. The V and J ends lost 0 bases and 8 bases respectively, with 17 bases between them. CDR3 DNA: TGTGCCAGCAGTTTATCGGGGGGGGAGAGACGGGATTCACCCCTCCACTTT. Protein product: CASSLSGGERRDSPLHF.

This clone was detected a few times. The same CDR3 can be traced to other DNA sequences in this sample. The chain carries TRBV3-1 (or the pseudogene TRBV3-2) and TRBJ2-7; D gene ambiguous. V gave up 4 bases and J gave up 4 bases, with 11 bases separating them. Germline CDR1 and CDR2: LGHDT and YNNKEL (reference sequence). The length of the CDR3 is 13 residues. The CDR3 region is CASSPSLGYEQYF. The CDR3 DNA sequence: TGTGCCAGCAGCCCGAGTCTGGGGTACGAGCAGTACTTC.

The V call is TRBV5-1, the J call TRBJ1-2; 8 nucleotides match TRBD1. V lost 3 bases and J lost 3; bases outside the gene matches: 7. The CDR3 runs to 15 residues. The germline gives CDR1 SGHRS, CDR2 YFSETQ. CDR3 in DNA: TGCGCCAGCAGCTACCGACAGGGGACGGACTATGGCTACACCTTC. Amino acids: CASSYRQGTDYGYTF. Full variable domain (missing parts from reference TRBV5-1 and TRBJ1-2): KAGVTQTPRYLIKTRGQQVTLSCSPISGHRSVSWYQQTPGQGLQFLFEYFSETQRNKGNFPGRFSGRQFSNSRSEMNVSTLELGDSALYLCASSYRQGTDYGYTFGSGTRLTVV.

The rearrangement uses TRBV6-6 and TRBJ1-4, with 9 positions matching TRBD1. Germline CDR1 MNHNY, CDR2 SVGAGI (reference sequence). The V gene end was trimmed by 6 bases and the J gene end by 5 bases; junction bases not matched to a gene: 10. CDR3 size: 16 residues. The CDR3: CASSKSTGTGNEKLFF. The CDR3 DNA sequence: TGTGCCAGCAGCAAATCGACCGGGACAGGGAATGAAAAACTGTTTTTT.

V usage is TRBV5-6 and J usage is TRBJ1-5; D is unresolved. Germline CDR1 and CDR2: SGHDT and YYEEEE. The V end was cut by 1 base, the J end by 2 bases, with 13 bases between. The CDR3 is 16 amino acids. The DNA of the CDR3 is TGTGCCAGCAGCTTGAGGATTGCGGGCGGCAATCAGCCCCAGCATTTT. Encoded protein: CASSLRIAGGNQPQHF.

DNA for the CDR3: TGTGCCAGCAGCTCGATTTCGGATACGCAGTATTTT. This gives the protein CASSSISDTQYF. V gene TRBV11-3 combines with J gene TRBJ2-3, with D unresolved. Trimming left V 4 bases short and J 6 bases short, with 8 bases between. Germline V gene lookup returns CDR1 SGHNT and CDR2 YENEEA. This CDR3 contains 12 residues.

J is TRBJ1-5 and V is TRBV27; no clear D gene. The CDR3 is made up of 13 amino acids. Per germline, CDR1 MNHEY and CDR2 SMNVEV (reference sequence). V was trimmed by 5 bases and J by 2 bases, leaving 7 bases between them. The CDR3 sequence: CASSPSRNQPQHF. DNA of the CDR3: TGTGCCAGCAGTCCCAGCCGCAATCAGCCCCAGCATTTT.

The rearrangement uses TRBV9 and TRBJ1-2; TRBD1 matches at 8 bases. V was pared by 0 bases and J by 5 bases, with 3 bases of the junction left unmatched. The CDR3 runs to 14 residues. CDR1 and CDR2 from the germline V gene are SGDLS and YYNGEE. CDR3 residues: CASSVEGQDYGYTF. The CDR3 bases are TGTGCCAGCAGCGTAGAGGGACAGGATTATGGCTACACCTTC.

The chain combines TRBV5-1 with TRBJ1-1, with unresolved D. Trimming shortened V by 1 base and J by 5 bases, and 12 bases separated the two germline ends. The CDR3 runs to 14 residues. Germline-derived CDR1 and CDR2 are SGHRS and YFSETQ. CDR3 coding DNA: TGCGCCAGCAGCTTGACGGCGGTCGGGACTGAAGCTTTCTTT. Its protein is CASSLTAVGTEAFF.

The chain links TRBV9 to TRBJ2-3; no reliable D call. The CDR3 has 16 amino acids. Per the germline V gene, CDR1 is SGDLS and CDR2 is YYNGEE. The V end lost 3 bases, the J end lost 0 bases, and 14 bases lay between the germline ends. CDR3 in amino acids: CASSAASLPSTDTQYF. The CDR3 DNA is TGTGCCAGCAGCGCCGCGAGTCTACCCAGCACAGATACGCAGTATTTT.

V and J are TRBV5-8 and TRBJ2-4; 9 bases line up with TRBD1. Germline V gives CDR1 SGHTS, CDR2 YDEGEE. CDR3 length equals 17 residues. The trim removed 4 bases at V and 1 base at J, leaving 9 bases unmatched. The CDR3 reads CASSPPSGTGAKNIQYF. The CDR3 DNA follows: TGTGCCAGCAGCCCGCCTTCCGGGACAGGGGCCAAAAACATTCAGTACTTC.

The CDR3 protein is CASGDQGYYGYTF. The CDR3 nucleotides read TGCGCCAGCGGCGACCAAGGGTACTATGGCTACACCTTC. J is TRBJ1-2 and V is TRBV5-1; D is undetermined. Per germline, CDR1 SGHRS and CDR2 YFSETQ. The CDR3 covers 13 residues. V dropped 7 bases and J dropped 3 bases, with 13 bases sitting between them.

V usage is TRBV19 and J usage is TRBJ1-1; D uncertain. Germline V gives CDR1 LNHDA, CDR2 SQIVND (reference sequence). Trimming left V 5 bases short and J 1 base short, with 11 bases between. The CDR3 has 14 amino acids. The CDR3 nucleotides are TGTGCCAGTAGTTCGAGGAGGGCGAACACTGAAGCTTTCTTT. Translation gives CASSSRRANTEAFF. Full variable domain (remainder filled in from reference TRBV19 and TRBJ1-1): DGGITQSPKYLFRKEGQNVTLSCEQNLNHDAMYWYRQDPGQGLRLIYYSQIVNDFQKGDIAEGYSVSREKKESFPLTVTSAQKNPTAFYLCASSSRRANTEAFFGQGTRLTVV.